The 13 T cell receptor beta chains below all came from one sample that was sequenced in a study of blood T cell repertoires in COVID-19. Produced via immunoSEQ multiplex PCR; TCRdb's table is partial and in-frame only. Among hundreds of thousands of clones listed, 80% to 90% were seen once. Sequencing was performed on PBMCs or T cells enriched from blood (not recorded which). These receptors originate from a woman aged 40 to 50 with acute COVID-19.

This clone has only one observation. V usage is TRBV18 and J usage is TRBJ2-5, with 7 bases fitting TRBD1. The germline CDR1 and CDR2 sequences are KGHSH and LQKENI. This CDR3 contains 13 residues. The J segment lost 5 bases and the V segment lost 5 bases, leaving 5 bases of the junction unmatched. Here the CDR3 reads CASSTTGWETQYF. In DNA form, the CDR3 reads TGTGCCAGCTCAACGACAGGGTGGGAGACCCAGTACTTC.

This clone has just one count. The CDR3 nucleotides are TGTGCCAGCAGTCCGGGGGACAGGGGTGACCGGGAGACCCAGTACTTC. It translates to CASSPGDRGDRETQYF. V usage is TRBV28 and J usage is TRBJ2-5, with TRBD1 identical over 10 bases. The V gene end was trimmed by 5 bases and the J gene end by 5 bases; junction bases not matched to a gene: 11. The CDR3 extends over 16 amino acids. CDR1 is MDHEN and CDR2 is SYDVKM in the germline V gene.

This clone has only a few counts. The chain has TRBV7-9 and TRBJ2-7; 9 bases fit TRBD2. The CDR3 totals 18 residues. CDR1 and CDR2 (germline): SEHNR, FQNEAQ (reference sequence). The J segment lost 3 bases and the V segment lost 2 bases, leaving 14 bases of the junction unmatched. DNA for the CDR3: TGTGCCAGCAGCTTACCATCCGGAAGCGCGGGAGGGTTCTACGAGCAGTACTTC. This translates into CASSLPSGSAGGFYEQYF. Drawing the rest from reference TRBV7-9 and TRBJ2-7, the complete variable domain is DTGVSQNPRHKITKRGQNVTFRCDPISEHNRLYWYRQTLGQGPEFLTYFQNEAQLEKSRLLSDRFSAERPKGSFSTLEIQRTEQGDSAMYLCASSLPSGSAGGFYEQYFGPGTRLTVT.

J is TRBJ1-2 and V is TRBV3-1 (or the pseudogene TRBV3-2); D unclear. The V end was cut by 1 base, the J end by 8 bases, with 11 bases between. CDR1 is LGHDT and CDR2 is YNNKEL in the germline V gene (reference sequence). The CDR3 loop spans 13 amino acids. The CDR3 sequence: CASSQVETQGYTF. The DNA for the CDR3 is TGTGCCAGCAGCCAAGTGGAGACGCAGGGCTACACCTTC.

V and J are TRBV3-1 (or the pseudogene TRBV3-2) and TRBJ1-2; 10 bases match TRBD1. Germline values: CDR1 LGHDT, CDR2 YNNKEL (reference sequence). V dropped 3 bases and J dropped 8; count of bases not matched to a gene: 9. The CDR3 spans 15 residues. CDR3 sequence reads: CASSQADRGRSGYTF. The CDR3 DNA is TGTGCCAGCAGCCAGGCTGACAGGGGGCGAAGCGGCTACACCTTC.

Written as DNA, the CDR3 is TGTGCCAGCAGTTTGCAGCGTCCTCTAAACACTGAAGCTTTCTTT. It yields the protein CASSLQRPLNTEAFF. The J gene is TRBJ1-1, the V gene TRBV28; D is undetermined. Per the germline V gene, CDR1 is MDHEN and CDR2 is SYDVKM. V dropped 3 bases and J dropped 2 bases, with 13 bases sitting between them. The CDR3 sequence is 15 residues long. The full variable domain, in which reference TRBV28 and TRBJ1-1 provide the parts outside the CDR3, is DVKVTQSSRYLVKRTGEKVFLECVQDMDHENMFWYRQDPGLGLRLIYFSYDVKMKEKGDIPEGYSVSREKKERFSLILESASTNQTSMYLCASSLQRPLNTEAFFGQGTRLTVV.

The DNA of the CDR3 is TGTGCCAGCAGCCCCGGCGCTAGCGGGTACTACGAGCAGTACTTC. Its translation is CASSPGASGYYEQYF. This chain connects TRBV7-2 to TRBJ2-7; 8 bases match TRBD2. Germline-derived CDR1 and CDR2 are SGHTA and FQGNSA. The CDR3 contains 15 residues. V shed 5 bases, J shed 3 bases, and the junction held 9 bases outside the gene matches.

The V and J genes are TRBV28 and TRBJ1-6, with D possibly matching TRBD1 (6 bases). CDR1 MDHEN and CDR2 SYDVKM come from the germline V gene. Trimming removed 4 bases at V and 9 bases at J, with 13 bases between. The CDR3 has 14 amino acids. CDR3 bases: TGTGCCAGCAGTTGGGGGACATTTAGTTCACCCCTCCACTTT. This translates into CASSWGTFSSPLHF.

The chain uses TRBV28 and TRBJ1-4; 7 nucleotides match TRBD1. The CDR3 is made up of 15 amino acids. V was pared by 4 bases and J by 3 bases, with 5 bases of the junction left unmatched. Germline loops: CDR1 MDHEN, CDR2 SYDVKM. CDR3 sequence (DNA): TGTGCCAGCAGTTCCCGAGGGACAGCTAATGAAAAACTGTTTTTT. It specifies CASSSRGTANEKLFF.

This chain connects TRBV7-8 to TRBJ2-2; no clear D gene. With 6 bases removed from V and 5 bases from J, the gap between germline ends came to 7 bases. The CDR3 consists of 12 residues. CDR1 is SGHVS, CDR2 FQNEAQ, per germline. The CDR3: CASSFGTGELFF. The DNA for the CDR3 is TGTGCCAGCAGTTTCGGGACCGGGGAGCTGTTTTTT.

This clone showed up many times. The rearrangement links TRBV11-2 to TRBJ2-1, with D perhaps TRBD2 (5 bases). The germline V gene encodes CDR1 SGHAT and CDR2 FQNNGV. V was clipped by 0 bases and J by 10 bases, with 19 bases between them. The CDR3 has 16 residues. In nucleotides, the CDR3 is TGTGCCAGCAGCTTAGATTCGGGCTCCAGCGGACCAGAGCAGTTCTTC. Translated, it gives CASSLDSGSSGPEQFF.

CDR3 region: CASRTPNTEAFF. The CDR3 DNA reads as TGTGCCAGCCGCACACCGAACACTGAAGCTTTCTTT. This sequence joins TRBV18 and TRBJ1-1, with unresolved D. CDR1 and CDR2 (germline): KGHSH, LQKENI. CDR3 length: 12 residues. Trimming removed 8 bases from V and 1 base from J, with 8 bases in between.

This chain links TRBV7-8 with TRBJ2-1; possibly TRBD2 for D (5 bases). This CDR3 spans 13 amino acids. V lost 7 bases and J 5 bases, leaving 12 bases between the germline ends. Germline V gene data show CDR1 as SGHVS and CDR2 as FQNEAQ. The CDR3 bases are TGTGCCAGCACCGGGCGGGTAAACAATGAGCAGTTCTTC. It specifies CASTGRVNNEQFF.